In this sample, the clone carrying this T cell receptor beta chain turned up many times. Its antigen is not identified. TCRbeta library preparation incorporated unique molecular identifiers. In TCRdb, the PCR reads were re-called with MiXCR into one record per CDR3 protein. Here the sample spans roughly 16,000 distinct CDR3 sequences, roughly 12% being singletons. The sample belongs to a study of T-cell reconstitution after alpha-beta-depleted transplantation in children. Unmatched junction bases numbered 7, after V lost 4 bases and J lost 15 bases. Germline V CDR1 and CDR2: SQVTM, ANQGSEA. CDR3 size: 12 residues. Study-level results: Reports say that about two months after transplant, the alpha-beta T cells came out of several hundred graft clones that had expanded. A year had passed since transplant, and T-cell counts and diversity by then came mostly from newly produced T cells. The origin of high day-60 TCRbeta diversity in some patients lay in surviving recipient T cells and thymic progenitors.

This specimen was PBMCs, mostly from graft donor cells, taken 180 days after TCRalphabeta/CD19-depleted stem cell transplant. This sequence originates from a boy in the first two years of life who had a stem cell transplant for Wiskott-Aldrich syndrome, so the T cells may come from the graft donor. V is TRBV29-1 and J is TRBJ2-3; 13 bases match TRBD2. CDR3 sequence reads: CSVGAGLAGSYF. CDR3 nucleotide sequence: TGCAGCGTTGGAGCGGGACTAGCGGGGAGCTATTTT.